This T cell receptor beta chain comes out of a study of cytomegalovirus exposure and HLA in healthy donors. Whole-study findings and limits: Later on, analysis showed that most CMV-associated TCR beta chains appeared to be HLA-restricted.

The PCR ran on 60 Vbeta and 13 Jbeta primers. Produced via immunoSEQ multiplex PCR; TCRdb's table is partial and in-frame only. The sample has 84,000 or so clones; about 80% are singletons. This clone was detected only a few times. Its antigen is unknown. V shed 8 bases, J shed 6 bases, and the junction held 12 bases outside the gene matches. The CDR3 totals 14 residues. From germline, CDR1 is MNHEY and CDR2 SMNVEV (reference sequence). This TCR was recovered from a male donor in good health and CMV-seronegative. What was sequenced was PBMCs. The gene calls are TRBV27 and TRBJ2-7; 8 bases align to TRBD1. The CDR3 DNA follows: TGTGCCAGCGGACGGACAGGGCTCGGGGGCGAGCAGTACTTC. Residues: CASGRTGLGGEQYF.